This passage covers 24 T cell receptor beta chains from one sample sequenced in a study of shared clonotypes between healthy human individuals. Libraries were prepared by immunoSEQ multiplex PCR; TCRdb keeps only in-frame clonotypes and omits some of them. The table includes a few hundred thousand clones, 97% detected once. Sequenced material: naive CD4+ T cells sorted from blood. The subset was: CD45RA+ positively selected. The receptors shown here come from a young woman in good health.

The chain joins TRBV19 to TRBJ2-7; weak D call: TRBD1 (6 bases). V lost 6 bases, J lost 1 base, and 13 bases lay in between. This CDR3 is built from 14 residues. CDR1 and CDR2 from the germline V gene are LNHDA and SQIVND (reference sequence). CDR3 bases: TGTGCCAGTAGGGTCACGGACAGTTCCTACGAGCAGTACTTC. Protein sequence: CASRVTDSSYEQYF.

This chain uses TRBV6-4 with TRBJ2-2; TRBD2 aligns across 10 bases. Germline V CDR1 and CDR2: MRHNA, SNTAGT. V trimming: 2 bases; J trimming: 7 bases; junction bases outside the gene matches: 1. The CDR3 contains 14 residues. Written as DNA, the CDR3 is TGTGCCAGCAGTGACCTAGCGGGAGTCGGGGAGCTGTTTTTT. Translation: CASSDLAGVGELFF.

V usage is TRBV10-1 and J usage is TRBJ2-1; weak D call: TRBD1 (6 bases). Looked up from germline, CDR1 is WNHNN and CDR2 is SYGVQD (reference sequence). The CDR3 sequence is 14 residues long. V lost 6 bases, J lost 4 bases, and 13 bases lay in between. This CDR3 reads CASSGQKGYNEQFF. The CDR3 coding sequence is TGCGCCAGCAGCGGACAGAAAGGGTACAATGAGCAGTTCTTC.

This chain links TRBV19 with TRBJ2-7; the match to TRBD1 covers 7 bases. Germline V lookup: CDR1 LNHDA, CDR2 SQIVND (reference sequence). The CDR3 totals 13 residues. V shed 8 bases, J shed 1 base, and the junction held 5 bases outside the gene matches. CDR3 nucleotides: TGTGCCAGTCGGAAGACAGGGTCCTACGAGCAGTACTTC. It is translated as CASRKTGSYEQYF.

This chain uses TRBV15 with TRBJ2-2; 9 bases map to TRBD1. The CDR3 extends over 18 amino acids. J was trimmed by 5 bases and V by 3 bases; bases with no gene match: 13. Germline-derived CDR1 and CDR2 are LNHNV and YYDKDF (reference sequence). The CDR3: CATSSLLPGQGRTGELFF. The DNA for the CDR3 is TGTGCCACCAGCAGCCTACTCCCGGGACAGGGAAGAACCGGGGAGCTGTTTTTT. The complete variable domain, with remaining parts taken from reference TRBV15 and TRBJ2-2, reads DAMVIQNPRYQVTQFGKPVTLSCSQTLNHNVMYWYQQKSSQAPKLLFHYYDKDFNNEADTPDNFQSRRPNTSFCFLDIRSPGLGDTAMYLCATSSLLPGQGRTGELFFGEGSRLTVL.

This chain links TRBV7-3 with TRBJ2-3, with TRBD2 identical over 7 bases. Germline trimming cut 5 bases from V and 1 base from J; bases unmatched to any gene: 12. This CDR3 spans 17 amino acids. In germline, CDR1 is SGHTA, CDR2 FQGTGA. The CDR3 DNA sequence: TGTGCCAGCAGCCCCCTAGGAGGGAGCGGGGGCACAGATACGCAGTATTTT. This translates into CASSPLGGSGGTDTQYF.

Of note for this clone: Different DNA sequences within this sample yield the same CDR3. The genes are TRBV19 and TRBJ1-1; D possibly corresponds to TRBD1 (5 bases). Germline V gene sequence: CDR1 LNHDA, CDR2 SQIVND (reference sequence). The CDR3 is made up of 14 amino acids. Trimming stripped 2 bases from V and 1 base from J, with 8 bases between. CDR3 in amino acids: CASSIQGGNTEAFF. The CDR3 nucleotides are TGTGCCAGTAGTATACAGGGTGGGAACACTGAAGCTTTCTTT.

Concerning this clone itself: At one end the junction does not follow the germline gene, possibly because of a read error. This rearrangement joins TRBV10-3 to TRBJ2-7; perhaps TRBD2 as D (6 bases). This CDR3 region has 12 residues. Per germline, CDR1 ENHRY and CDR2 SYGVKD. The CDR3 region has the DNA TGTGCCATCAGTGAGTCTCTCGCAGGGAGGTTTTTC. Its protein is CAISESLAGRFF.

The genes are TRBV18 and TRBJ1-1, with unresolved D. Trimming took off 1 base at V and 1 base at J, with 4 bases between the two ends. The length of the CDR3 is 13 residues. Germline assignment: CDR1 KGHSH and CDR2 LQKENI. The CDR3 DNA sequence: TGTGCCAGCTCACCACAGCCGAACACTGAAGCTTTCTTT. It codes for CASSPQPNTEAFF.

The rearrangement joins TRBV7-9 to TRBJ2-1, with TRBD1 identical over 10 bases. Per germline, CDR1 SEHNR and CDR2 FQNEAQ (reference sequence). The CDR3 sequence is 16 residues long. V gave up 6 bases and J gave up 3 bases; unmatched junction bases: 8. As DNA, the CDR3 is TGTGCCAGCAGTTCAAAGACAGGGGGCGGCTACAATGAGCAGTTCTTC. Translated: CASSSKTGGGYNEQFF.

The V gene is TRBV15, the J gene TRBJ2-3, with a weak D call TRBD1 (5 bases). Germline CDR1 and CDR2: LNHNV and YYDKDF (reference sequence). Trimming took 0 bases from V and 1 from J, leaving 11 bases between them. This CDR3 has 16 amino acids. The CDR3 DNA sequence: TGTGCCACCAGCAGAGATAGAGTAGGGGGCACAGATACGCAGTATTTT. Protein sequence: CATSRDRVGGTDTQYF.

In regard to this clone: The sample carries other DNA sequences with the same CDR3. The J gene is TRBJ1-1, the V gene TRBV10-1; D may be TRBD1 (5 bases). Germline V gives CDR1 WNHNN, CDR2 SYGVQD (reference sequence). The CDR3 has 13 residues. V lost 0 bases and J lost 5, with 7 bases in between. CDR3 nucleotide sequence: TGCGCCAGCAGTGAGTCGGGGGGGACTGAAGCTTTCTTT. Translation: CASSESGGTEAFF.

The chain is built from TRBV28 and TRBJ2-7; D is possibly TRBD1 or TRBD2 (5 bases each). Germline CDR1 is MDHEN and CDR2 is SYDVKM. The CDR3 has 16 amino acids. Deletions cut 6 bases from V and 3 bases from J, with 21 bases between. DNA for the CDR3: TGTGCCAGCAGGGGGAGTCTGGGTCCAGGGTTCTACGAGCAGTACTTC. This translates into CASRGSLGPGFYEQYF.

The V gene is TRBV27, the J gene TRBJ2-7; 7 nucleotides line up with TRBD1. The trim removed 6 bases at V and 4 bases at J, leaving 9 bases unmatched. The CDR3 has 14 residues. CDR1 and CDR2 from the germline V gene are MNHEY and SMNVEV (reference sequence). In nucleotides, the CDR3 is TGTGCCAGCAGATACGGACAGGAGAAATACGAGCAGTACTTC. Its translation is CASRYGQEKYEQYF.

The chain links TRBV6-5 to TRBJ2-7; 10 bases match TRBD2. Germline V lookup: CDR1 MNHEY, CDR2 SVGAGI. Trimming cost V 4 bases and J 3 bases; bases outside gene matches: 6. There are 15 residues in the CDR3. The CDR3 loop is CASSLSGRALYEQYF. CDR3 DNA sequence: TGTGCCAGCAGTTTGAGCGGGAGGGCCCTCTACGAGCAGTACTTC.

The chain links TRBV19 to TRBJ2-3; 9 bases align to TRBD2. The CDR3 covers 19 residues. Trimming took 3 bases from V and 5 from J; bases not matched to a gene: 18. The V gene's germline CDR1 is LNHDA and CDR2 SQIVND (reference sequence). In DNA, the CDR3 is TGTGCCAGTAGTATTTACACAGTCTCCTTAGCGGGAGTGGTAGATACGCAGTATTTT. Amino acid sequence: CASSIYTVSLAGVVDTQYF.

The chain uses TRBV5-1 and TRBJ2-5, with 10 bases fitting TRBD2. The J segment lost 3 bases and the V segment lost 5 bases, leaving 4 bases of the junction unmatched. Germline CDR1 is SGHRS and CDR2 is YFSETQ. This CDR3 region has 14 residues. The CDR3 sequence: CASRTTSGKETQYF. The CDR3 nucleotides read TGCGCCAGCAGGACTACTAGCGGGAAAGAGACCCAGTACTTC.

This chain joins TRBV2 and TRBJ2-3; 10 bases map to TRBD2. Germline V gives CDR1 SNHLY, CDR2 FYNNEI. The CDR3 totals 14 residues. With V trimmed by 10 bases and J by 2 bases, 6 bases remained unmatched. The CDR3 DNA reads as TGTGCCACTACTGGACTAGCGGCCACAGATACGCAGTATTTT. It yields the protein CATTGLAATDTQYF.

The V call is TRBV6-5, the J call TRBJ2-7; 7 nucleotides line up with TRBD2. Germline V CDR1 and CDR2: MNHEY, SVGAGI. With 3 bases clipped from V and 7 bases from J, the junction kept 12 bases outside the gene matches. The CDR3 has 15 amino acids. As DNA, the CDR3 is TGTGCCAGCAGTTATAGTTCTAGCGGCGTCTGGGAGCAGTACTTC. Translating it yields CASSYSSSGVWEQYF.

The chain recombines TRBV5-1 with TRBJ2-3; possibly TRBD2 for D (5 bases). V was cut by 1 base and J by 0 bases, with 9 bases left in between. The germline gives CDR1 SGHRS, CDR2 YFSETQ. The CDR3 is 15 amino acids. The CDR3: CASSLRRTSTDTQYF. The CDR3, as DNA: TGCGCCAGCAGCTTGCGGCGGACTAGCACAGATACGCAGTATTTT.

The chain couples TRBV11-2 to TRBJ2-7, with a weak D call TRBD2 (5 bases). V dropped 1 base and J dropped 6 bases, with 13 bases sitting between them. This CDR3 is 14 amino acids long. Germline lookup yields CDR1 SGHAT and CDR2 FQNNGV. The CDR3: CASSLVLASTEQYF. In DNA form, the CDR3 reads TGTGCCAGCAGCTTAGTGTTGGCTAGCACCGAGCAGTACTTC.

CDR3 loop: CASSPRGISGEQYF. The CDR3 DNA is TGTGCCAGCTCACCAAGGGGAATTAGTGGCGAGCAGTACTTC. The J gene is TRBJ2-5, the V gene TRBV18; possibly TRBD1 for D (5 bases). The J call may be incorrect, as the DNA end agrees better with TRBJ2-7. The CDR3 runs to 14 residues. From germline, CDR1 is KGHSH and CDR2 LQKENI.

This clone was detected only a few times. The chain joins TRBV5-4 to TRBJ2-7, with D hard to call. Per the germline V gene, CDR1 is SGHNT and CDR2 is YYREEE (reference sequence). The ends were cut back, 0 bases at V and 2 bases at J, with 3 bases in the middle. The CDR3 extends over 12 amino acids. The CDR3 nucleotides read TGTGCCAGCAGCTTGGATACCTACGAGCAGTACTTC. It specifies CASSLDTYEQYF.

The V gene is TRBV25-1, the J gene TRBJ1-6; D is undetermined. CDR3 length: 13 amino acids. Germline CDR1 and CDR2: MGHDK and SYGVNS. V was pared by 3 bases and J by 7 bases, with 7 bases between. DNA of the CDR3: TGTGCCAGCAGTGACATAGTAAATTCACCCCTCCACTTT. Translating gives CASSDIVNSPLHF.